What follows describes a single T cell receptor (beta chain). This beta chain is an off-target read within a library intended for alpha chains, so its frequency means little. The V and J ends lost 5 bases and 9 bases, in that order; junction bases with no gene match: 1. The CDR3 totals 12 residues. Germline CDR1 is SGHRS and CDR2 is YFSETQ. TCRdb ran MiXCR on the RT-PCR reads and lists one entry per CDR3 protein. Among thousands of distinct CDR3 sequences listed, just over 90% were seen once. This chain uses TRBV5-1 with TRBJ2-1; 11 bases agree with TRBD2. Material: memory CD4+ T cells from blood. The clonotype originates from a female donor in good health, serving as a healthy control. The DNA for the CDR3 is TGCGCCAGCAGTCTAGCGGGAGGTGAGCAGTTCTTC. This sequence encodes CASSLAGGEQFF.